The clone carrying this T cell receptor (beta chain) has more than one count but fewer than ten. As for treatment: over 15 received Ad26.COV2.S at low or high dose, single or two shots; 5 received placebo; per-sample allocation not given. Sampling was performed 63 days after the first vaccine or placebo injection. The data originate from a study of Ad26.COV2.S vaccination and SARS-CoV-2 variants. V was clipped by 6 bases and J by 5 bases; unmatched bases: 9. This CDR3 comprises 16 residues. The germline CDR1 and CDR2 sequences are SEHNR and FQNEAQ (reference sequence). TCRdb's table, derived via immunoSEQ multiplex PCR, lists solely in-frame clones and lacks some. The sample lists around 300,000 clones; roughly 89% were seen once.

This TCR came from a person between 18 and 65 years old who received the Ad26.COV2.S COVID-19 vaccine or a placebo. The specimen comprised peripheral blood, sampled in a trial of Ad26.COV2.S vaccine versus placebo. The chain joins TRBV7-9 to TRBJ2-4; 11 bases align to TRBD2. The CDR3 here is CASSHPTSGTENIQYF. CDR3 bases: TGTGCCAGCAGTCACCCGACTAGCGGGACTGAAAACATTCAGTACTTC. Full variable domain (remainder filled in from reference TRBV7-9 and TRBJ2-4): DTGVSQNPRHKITKRGQNVTFRCDPISEHNRLYWYRQTLGQGPEFLTYFQNEAQLEKSRLLSDRFSAERPKGSFSTLEIQRTEQGDSAMYLCASSHPTSGTENIQYFGAGTRLSVL.